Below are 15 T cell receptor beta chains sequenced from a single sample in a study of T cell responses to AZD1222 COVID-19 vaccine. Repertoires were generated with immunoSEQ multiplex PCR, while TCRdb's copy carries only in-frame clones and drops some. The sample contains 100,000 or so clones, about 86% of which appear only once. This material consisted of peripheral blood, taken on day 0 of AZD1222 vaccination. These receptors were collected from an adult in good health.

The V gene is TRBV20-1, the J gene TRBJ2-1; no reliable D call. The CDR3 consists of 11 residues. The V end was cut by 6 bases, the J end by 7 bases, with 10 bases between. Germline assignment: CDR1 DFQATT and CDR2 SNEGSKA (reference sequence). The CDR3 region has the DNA TGCAGTGCCTACCTCATGAATGAGCAGTTCTTC. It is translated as CSAYLMNEQFF.

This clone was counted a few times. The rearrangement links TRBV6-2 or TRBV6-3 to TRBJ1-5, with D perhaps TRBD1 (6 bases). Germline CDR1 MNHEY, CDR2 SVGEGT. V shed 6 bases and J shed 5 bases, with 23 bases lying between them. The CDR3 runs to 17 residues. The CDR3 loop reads CASSYPLGGRKYQPQHF. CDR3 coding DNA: TGTGCCAGCAGCTATCCCCTTGGGGGCCGAAAGTATCAGCCCCAGCATTTT.

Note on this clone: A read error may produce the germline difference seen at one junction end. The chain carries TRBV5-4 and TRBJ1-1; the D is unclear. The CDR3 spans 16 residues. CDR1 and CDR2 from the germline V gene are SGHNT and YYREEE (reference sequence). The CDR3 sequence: CASRFWNLRENTEAFF. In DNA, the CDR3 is TGTGCCAGCCGCTTTTGGAACCTTCGGGAGAACACTGAAGCTTTCTTT.

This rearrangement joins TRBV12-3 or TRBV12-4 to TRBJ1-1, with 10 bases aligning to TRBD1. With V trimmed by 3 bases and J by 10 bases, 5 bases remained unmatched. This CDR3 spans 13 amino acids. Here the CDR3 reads CASSLGQGPGAFF. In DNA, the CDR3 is TGTGCCAGCAGTTTGGGACAGGGGCCGGGAGCTTTCTTT.

The CDR3 bases are TGCGCCAGCAGCCGGGACAGGGGCACCGGGGAGCTGTTTTTT. The encoded protein is CASSRDRGTGELFF. The chain combines TRBV4-3 with TRBJ2-2; 10 bases map to TRBD1. CDR3 length equals 14 residues. V shed 4 bases, J shed 4 bases, and the junction held 0 bases outside the gene matches. CDR1 and CDR2 from the germline V gene are LGHNA and YSLEER.

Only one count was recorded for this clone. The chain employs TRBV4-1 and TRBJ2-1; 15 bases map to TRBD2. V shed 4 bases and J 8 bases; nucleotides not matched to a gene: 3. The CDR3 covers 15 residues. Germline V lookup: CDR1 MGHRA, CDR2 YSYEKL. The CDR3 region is CASSLGLAGGYEQFF. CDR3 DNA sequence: TGCGCCAGCAGCCTCGGACTAGCGGGAGGGTATGAGCAGTTCTTC.

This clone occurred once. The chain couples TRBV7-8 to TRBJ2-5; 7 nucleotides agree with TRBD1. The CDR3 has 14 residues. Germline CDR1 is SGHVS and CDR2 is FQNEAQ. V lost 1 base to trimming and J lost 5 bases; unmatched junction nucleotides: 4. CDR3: CASSLGGGGETQYF. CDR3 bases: TGTGCCAGCAGCTTAGGAGGGGGCGGTGAGACCCAGTACTTC.

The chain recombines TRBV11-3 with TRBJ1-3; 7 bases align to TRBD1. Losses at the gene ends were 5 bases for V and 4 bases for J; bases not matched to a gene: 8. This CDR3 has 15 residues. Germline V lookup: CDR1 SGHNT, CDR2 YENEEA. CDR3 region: CASSPTGVAGNTIYF. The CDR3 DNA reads TGTGCCAGCAGCCCTACAGGGGTCGCGGGAAACACCATATATTTT.

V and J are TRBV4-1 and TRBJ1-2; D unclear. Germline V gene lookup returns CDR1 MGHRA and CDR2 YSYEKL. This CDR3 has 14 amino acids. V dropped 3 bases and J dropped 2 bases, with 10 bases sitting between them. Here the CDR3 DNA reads TGCGCCAGCAGCCAGGCCAGTTTCAACTATGGCTACACCTTC. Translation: CASSQASFNYGYTF.

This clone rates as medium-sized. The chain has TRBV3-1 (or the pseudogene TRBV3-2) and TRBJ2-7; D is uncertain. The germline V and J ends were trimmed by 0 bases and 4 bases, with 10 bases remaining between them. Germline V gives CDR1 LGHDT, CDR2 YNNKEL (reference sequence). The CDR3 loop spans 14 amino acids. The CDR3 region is CASSQDLESYEQYF. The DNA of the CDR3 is TGTGCCAGCAGCCAAGACCTTGAGAGTTACGAGCAGTACTTC.

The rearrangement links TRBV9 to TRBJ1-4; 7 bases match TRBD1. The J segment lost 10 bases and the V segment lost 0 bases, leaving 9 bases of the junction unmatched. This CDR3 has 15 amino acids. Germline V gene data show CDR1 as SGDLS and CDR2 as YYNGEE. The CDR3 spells CASSVAEGDSGKLFF. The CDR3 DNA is TGTGCCAGCAGCGTAGCAGAGGGGGACAGTGGAAAACTGTTTTTT.

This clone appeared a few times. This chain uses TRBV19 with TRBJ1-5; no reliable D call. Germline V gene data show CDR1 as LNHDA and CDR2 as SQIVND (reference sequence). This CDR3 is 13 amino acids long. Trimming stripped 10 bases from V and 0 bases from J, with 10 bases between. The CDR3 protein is CATRHYSNQPQHF. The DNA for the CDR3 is TGTGCCACTAGACACTATAGCAATCAGCCCCAGCATTTT.

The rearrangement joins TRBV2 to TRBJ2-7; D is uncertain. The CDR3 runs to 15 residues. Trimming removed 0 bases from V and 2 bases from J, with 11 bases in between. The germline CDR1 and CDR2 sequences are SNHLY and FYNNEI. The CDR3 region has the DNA TGTGCCAGCAGTGAAGCGCTTTCGGAAACCTACGAGCAGTACTTC. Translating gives CASSEALSETYEQYF.

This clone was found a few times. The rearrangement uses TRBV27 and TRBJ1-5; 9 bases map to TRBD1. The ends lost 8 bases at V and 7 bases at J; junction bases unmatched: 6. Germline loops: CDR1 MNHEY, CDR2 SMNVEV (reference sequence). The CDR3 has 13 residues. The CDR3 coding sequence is TGTGCCAGCGGACAGGGGAGGGGACAGCCCCAGCATTTT. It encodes CASGQGRGQPQHF.

The CDR3 DNA is TGTGCCAGCAGCCCGGGACAGGGGACTCCTACCCAGTACTTC. Translation: CASSPGQGTPTQYF. The rearrangement uses TRBV3-1 (or the pseudogene TRBV3-2) and TRBJ2-5; TRBD1 aligns across 10 bases. The CDR3 runs to 14 residues. Trimming removed 4 bases from V and 8 bases from J; junction bases left unmatched: 7. Per germline, CDR1 LGHDT and CDR2 YNNKEL (reference sequence).